These 2 T cell receptor beta chains share one sample of origin, sequenced in a study of blood T cell repertoires in COVID-19. Assay: immunoSEQ multiplex PCR; the TCRdb copy retains only in-frame clones and omits some. The sample lists 350,000 to 550,000 clones, about 85% seen once, with approximately 2% in the top ten. Input material: PBMCs or T cells enriched from blood (not recorded which). Receptors originate from a woman aged 18 to 35 with acute COVID-19.

The table lists this clone with a few counts. This rearrangement joins TRBV27 to TRBJ1-2; no clear D. The CDR3 extends over 12 amino acids. Germline values: CDR1 MNHEY, CDR2 SMNVEV (reference sequence). V gave up 7 bases and J gave up 4 bases, with 10 bases separating them. The CDR3 nucleotides are TGTGCCAGCACCAGAGGAAGCTATGGCTACACCTTC. Amino acids: CASTRGSYGYTF.

The rearrangement joins TRBV6-5 to TRBJ1-4; possible D gene TRBD1, 6 bases. CDR3 length equals 13 residues. The germline V gene encodes CDR1 MNHEY and CDR2 SVGAGI. V lost 5 bases and J lost 8, with 12 bases in between. The CDR3 DNA is TGTGCCAGCAGTCTAAAGGGGACAGAAAAACTGTTTTTT. The encoded protein is CASSLKGTEKLFF.